These T cell receptor beta chains were read from a single sample in a study of blood T cell repertoires in COVID-19. Generated by immunoSEQ multiplex PCR, the TCRdb table keeps only in-frame clones and is missing some. The repertoire consists of approximately 200,000 clones, with roughly four fifths occurring once and the leading ten covering about 12%. Sequencing was done on a sample of PBMCs or T cells enriched from blood (not recorded which). The receptors originated from a man between 35 and 55 years old who had recovered from COVID-19. CDR3s include the opening cysteine and the closing phenylalanine or tryptophan. A D gene is named only where the DNA matches it firmly. The size entry is marked missing in some rows and otherwise reads once, few, many or a size class.

TRBJ2-5	TRBD1	-	TRBV6-5	CASTQNPRGETQYF	TGTGCCAGCACTCAAAACCCCAGGGGGGAGACCCAGTACTTC
TRBJ1-2	-	few	TRBV29-1	CSAGDGVYGYTF	TGCAGCGCAGGGGATGGAGTGTATGGCTACACCTTC
TRBJ1-1	-	-	TRBV29-1	CSVVGGSGFTEAFF	TGCAGCGTTGTGGGGGGGTCGGGTTTCACTGAAGCTTTCTTT
TRBJ2-5	-	-	TRBV27	CASSYSYQETQYF	TGTGCCAGCAGTTACTCCTACCAAGAGACCCAGTACTTC
TRBJ2-4	TRBD1	few	TRBV7-9	CASSPIRGQAASIQYF	TGTGCCAGCAGCCCCATCCGCGGACAGGCCGCGAGTATTCAGTACTTC
TRBJ2-1	-	-	TRBV6-5	CASSYGQFSSYNEQFF	TGTGCCAGCAGTTACGGACAGTTCAGCTCCTACAATGAGCAGTTCTTC
TRBJ2-1	-	once	TRBV6-5	CASSSGQNNEQFF	TGTGCCAGCAGTTCCGGACAGAACAATGAGCAGTTCTTC
TRBJ1-1	TRBD1	-	TRBV5-4	CASSAAVQGGTEAFF	TGTGCCAGCAGCGCAGCTGTACAGGGGGGGACTGAAGCTTTCTTT
TRBJ2-1	TRBD2	-	TRBV29-1	CSAIGLADYNEQFF	TGCAGCGCTATCGGACTAGCGGATTACAATGAGCAGTTCTTC
TRBJ1-1	-	-	TRBV27	CASSLHGGTEAFF	TGTGCCAGCAGTCTACACGGGGGGACTGAAGCTTTCTTT
TRBJ2-3	TRBD2	-	TRBV9	CASSVEQGSGRAADTQYF	TGTGCCAGCAGCGTGGAACAGGGGAGCGGGAGGGCCGCAGATACGCAGTATTTT
TRBJ1-1	-	-	TRBV5-1	CASSLDRLNTEAFF	TGCGCCAGCAGCCTGGACAGATTGAACACTGAAGCTTTCTTT
TRBJ2-7	TRBD2	-	TRBV18	CASSPNGGSGSYEQYF	TGTGCCAGCTCACCAAACGGGGGAAGCGGGAGCTACGAGCAGTACTTC
TRBJ2-2	TRBD1	-	TRBV28	CASSLTGAHTGELFF	TGTGCCAGCAGTTTGACAGGGGCGCACACCGGGGAGCTGTTTTTT
TRBJ2-3	-	-	TRBV7-9	CASSSGPGGQDTQYF	TGTGCCAGCAGCTCTGGACCCGGGGGGCAAGATACGCAGTATTTT
TRBJ2-5	-	-	TRBV5-1	CASSPGGFIQETQYF	TGCGCCAGCAGCCCCGGCGGGTTCATCCAAGAGACCCAGTACTTC
TRBJ2-1	TRBD1	once	TRBV27	CASRSGTDIWGGEQFF	TGTGCCAGCAGATCCGGGACAGATATTTGGGGCGGTGAGCAGTTCTTC
TRBJ1-1	TRBD1	once	TRBV30	CAWSVAWDSEAFF	TGTGCCTGGAGTGTTGCCTGGGACAGTGAAGCTTTCTTT
TRBJ1-2	-	-	TRBV6-5	CASSYSFIGGGYGYTF	TGTGCCAGCAGTTACTCATTTATTGGGGGGGGATATGGCTACACCTTC
TRBJ2-5	-	once	TRBV4-2	CASSQVAARGETQYF	TGTGCCAGCAGCCAAGTAGCGGCAAGGGGAGAGACCCAGTACTTC
TRBJ2-1	TRBD2	-	TRBV6-2/TRBV6-3	CASSSWAPSSGSGPEQFF	TGTGCCAGCAGTTCATGGGCCCCCTCTAGCGGGAGCGGTCCTGAGCAGTTCTTC
TRBJ1-1	-	-	TRBV27	CASTSRGYSTEAFF	TGTGCCAGCACCTCAAGGGGGTACAGCACTGAAGCTTTCTTT
TRBJ2-2	TRBD2	-	TRBV4-3	CASSQGARTSGMTGELFF	TGCGCCAGCAGCCAAGGGGCCAGGACTAGCGGGATGACCGGGGAGCTGTTTTTT
TRBJ2-7	-	-	TRBV15	CATSTPLAQRSLEQYF	TGTGCCACCAGCACCCCACTAGCCCAGAGGTCTCTCGAGCAGTACTTC
TRBJ1-6	-	-	TRBV7-9	CASSFLMSPLHF	TGTGCCAGCAGCTTCCTTATGTCACCCCTCCACTTT
TRBJ2-5	-	-	TRBV6-6	CASTSHRETQYF	TGTGCCAGCACCTCCCATCGGGAGACCCAGTACTTC
TRBJ2-7	-	-	TRBV12-3/TRBV12-4	CASSINLPYEQYF	TGTGCCAGCAGTATAAACCTACCCTACGAGCAGTACTTC
TRBJ1-6	-	few	TRBV12-3/TRBV12-4	CASRRTAGSPLHF	TGTGCCAGCAGACGGACAGCAGGTTCACCCCTCCACTTT
TRBJ2-2	-	-	TRBV10-3	CAISDLYRDSHGELFF	TGTGCCATCAGTGACCTATACCGGGACTCCCATGGGGAGCTGTTTTTT
TRBJ2-1	TRBD2	-	TRBV5-1	CASSPGLAADGPNEQFF	TGCGCCAGCAGCCCGGGACTAGCGGCCGACGGTCCCAATGAGCAGTTCTTC
TRBJ2-2	-	-	TRBV11-1	CASSLEGTGELFF	TGTGCCAGCAGCTTGGAGGGCACCGGGGAGCTGTTTTTT
TRBJ1-4	-	-	TRBV21-1	CASYSSTGTRALLNEKLFF	TGTGCCAGCTATTCTTCCACAGGGACAAGGGCCTTGCTTAATGAAAAACTGTTTTTT
TRBJ2-5	-	-	TRBV7-2	CASSTLVGFQETQYF	TGTGCCAGCAGCACACTAGTCGGGTTCCAAGAGACCCAGTACTTC
TRBJ2-3	TRBD1	-	TRBV27	CASSKLTGGVGTDTQYF	TGTGCCAGCAGCAAGTTGACAGGGGGCGTTGGCACAGATACGCAGTATTTT
TRBJ2-7	-	-	TRBV30	CATGVGYEQYF	TGTGCCACCGGGGTAGGTTACGAGCAGTACTTC
TRBJ2-7	-	-	TRBV10-3	CAISEPVLGSYEQYF	TGTGCCATCAGTGAGCCGGTACTTGGCTCCTACGAGCAGTACTTC
TRBJ1-5	-	-	TRBV4-1	CASSQDSMGSGYNQPQHF	TGCGCCAGCAGCCAAGATTCAATGGGTTCGGGGTACAATCAGCCCCAGCATTTT
TRBJ1-2	TRBD1	-	TRBV7-3	CASSPGDSQDYTF	TGTGCCAGCAGCCCCGGGGACAGCCAGGACTACACCTTC
TRBJ1-1	-	-	TRBV30	CAWSGFTGLNTEAFF	TGTGCCTGGAGTGGCTTTACAGGACTGAACACTGAAGCTTTCTTT
TRBJ1-2	-	-	TRBV6-2/TRBV6-3	CASSPGSGYTF	TGTGCCAGCAGTCCAGGGTCAGGCTACACCTTC
TRBJ1-5	-	-	TRBV3-1/TRBV3-2	CASSQSSNQPQHF	TGTGCCAGCAGCCAATCATCCAATCAGCCCCAGCATTTT
TRBJ2-1	TRBD2	once	TRBV9	CASSVGLAENEQFF	TGTGCCAGCAGCGTAGGACTAGCGGAAAATGAGCAGTTCTTC